Listed below are T cell receptor beta chains from one sample, sequenced in a study of response to subunit inactivated influenza vaccine. A single record per CDR3 protein comes from TCRdb applying MiXCR to the RT-PCR reads. The table lists about 170,000 distinct CDR3 sequences, 9.5% to 15% of them singletons, with approximately 32% in the top ten. Another study also made use of these data, one on T cells expressing NK-cell markers.

Sample: CD8+ T cells sorted from PBMCs, taken 11 to 12 days after vaccination. The origin of the receptors is a man aged 50 or older who received an inactivated influenza vaccine. Both conserved end residues are trimmed from each CDR3. D genes are given only for firm matches.

j_call v_call d_call cdr3_aa
TRBJ2-5 TRBV7-2 . ASSLVSRHIQETQY
TRBJ2-7 TRBV12-3/TRBV12-4 TRBD2 ASSLGPGGEQY
TRBJ2-2 TRBV28 . ASGSEQRYTGELF
TRBJ2-3 TRBV4-2 TRBD2 ASNSGSWADTQY
TRBJ2-2 TRBV27 TRBD2 ASSSLTSGYTGELF
TRBJ2-7 TRBV29-1 TRBD1 SVESRTGDYEQY
TRBJ2-7 TRBV4-1 . ASSQERGILGTYEQY
TRBJ2-1 TRBV6-5 . ASSYHSSYNEQF
TRBJ2-3 TRBV24-1 . ATSDWAVDRYTDTQY
TRBJ2-7 TRBV29-1 TRBD2 SVGGGRYEQY
TRBJ1-1 TRBV28 . ASSTRTVTPFVAEAF
TRBJ2-1 TRBV4-1 . ASSQGVDNEQF
TRBJ2-1 TRBV12-3/TRBV12-4 TRBD2 ASSYSGGGIDEQF
TRBJ2-1 TRBV12-3/TRBV12-4 . ASRFVDEQF
TRBJ2-6 TRBV15 . ATSRRSPGANVLT
TRBJ2-7 TRBV3-1 . ASSQDGLGGVGEQY
TRBJ1-2 TRBV12-3/TRBV12-4 . ASSLGRNYT
TRBJ2-2 TRBV9 . ASSVVDSMNTGELF
TRBJ1-2 TRBV4-2 TRBD1 ASSHTGTDYGYT
TRBJ2-5 TRBV12-3/TRBV12-4 . ASHPAGQETQY
TRBJ1-2 TRBV7-9 . ASSSGTRDFYGYT
TRBJ2-1 TRBV3-1 . ASSQELRPSYNEQF
TRBJ2-5 TRBV7-9 . ASSSPLQETQY
TRBJ2-7 TRBV20-1 . SAGRGISYEQY
TRBJ1-6 TRBV7-3 . ASSSSPGYNSPLH
TRBJ2-1 TRBV7-6 . ASSPLNNEQF
TRBJ2-3 TRBV12-3/TRBV12-4 . ASSPGTDYTQY
TRBJ2-1 TRBV5-1 TRBD2 ASSYLAGGGNEQF
TRBJ1-5 TRBV5-1 . ASSPGADFNQPQH
TRBJ2-2 TRBV6-1 . ASSRRYTGELF
TRBJ1-2 TRBV9 . ASSGTGTATWGYT
TRBJ2-7 TRBV7-7 . ASSFRQAVPTYEQY
TRBJ1-5 TRBV10-3 . AIRWLRHLSNQPQH
TRBJ2-3 TRBV7-8 . ASSRRTDTQY
TRBJ2-1 TRBV28 TRBD2 ASSFFTSGSGNNEQF
TRBJ2-5 TRBV25-1 TRBD2 ASSVSSGGTQY
TRBJ2-5 TRBV5-4 TRBD1 ATWTGGQETQY
TRBJ2-7 TRBV9 . ASSVSGGEQY
TRBJ2-7 TRBV6-1 . ASSEAIGGIGYEQY
TRBJ2-1 TRBV7-8 . ASSLDGEYYYNEQF
TRBJ1-2 TRBV9 TRBD1 ASSVGQGRYGYT
TRBJ2-6 TRBV27 TRBD1 ASSIQGVAGANVLT
TRBJ2-7 TRBV15 . ATSPTGNHYEQY
TRBJ2-7 TRBV7-9 . ASSLAGGHEQY
TRBJ1-1 TRBV6-1 . ASSPLGGGGTEAF
TRBJ2-1 TRBV4-1 TRBD2 ASSQYSGGAGEQF
TRBJ2-7 TRBV9 TRBD2 ASSARGLAGLYEQY
TRBJ2-1 TRBV4-1 TRBD2 ASSQTSGGAVGEQF
TRBJ2-7 TRBV9 . ASSPGAVHYEQY
TRBJ1-1 TRBV5-8 . ASSLVVGWPAF
TRBJ2-1 TRBV5-6 . ASSLFSAISYNEQF
TRBJ2-5 TRBV12-3/TRBV12-4 . ASSRGGVETQY
TRBJ2-7 TRBV20-1 . SARDLGRVTYEQY